The 29 T cell receptor beta chains presented below share a single source sample, sequenced in a study of blood T cell repertoires in COVID-19. The protocol was immunoSEQ multiplex PCR, while the TCRdb copy is restricted to in-frame clones and leaves out a portion. The repertoire holds about 140,000 clones, approximately 79% seen once, with 3% to 4.5% in the top ten. Material: peripheral blood. Receptor source: a man between 60 and 70 years old with acute or convalescent COVID-19.

V usage is TRBV14 and J usage is TRBJ1-1; TRBD1 matches at 8 bases. V was pared by 4 bases and J by 0 bases, with 10 bases of the junction left unmatched. The CDR3 has 17 amino acids. The germline gives CDR1 SGHDN, CDR2 FVKESK. CDR3 amino acids: CASSPLRTGQVNTEAFF. CDR3 nucleotide sequence: TGTGCCAGCAGCCCTCTCCGGACAGGGCAGGTGAACACTGAAGCTTTCTTT.

The chain has TRBV3-1 (or the pseudogene TRBV3-2) and TRBJ2-7; 12 nucleotides agree with TRBD2. The length of the CDR3 is 17 residues. After removal of 0 bases from V and 5 bases from J, the junction contained 8 bases not matched to a gene. CDR1 and CDR2 from the germline V gene are LGHDT and YNNKEL (reference sequence). This CDR3 is CASSQDLESSGRDEQYF. The CDR3, as DNA: TGTGCCAGCAGCCAAGATCTTGAGTCTAGCGGGAGGGACGAGCAGTACTTC.

J is TRBJ1-1 and V is TRBV4-2, with TRBD1 as a possible D gene (5 bases). Germline V gives CDR1 LGHNA, CDR2 YNFKEQ. The ends were cut back, 4 bases at V and 5 bases at J, with 14 bases in the middle. The CDR3 is 14 residues long. CDR3 in amino acids: CASSPGTSWTEAFF. For the CDR3, the DNA is TGTGCCAGCAGCCCCGGGACTTCGTGGACTGAAGCTTTCTTT.

The table lists this clone with many counts. This chain joins TRBV9 and TRBJ1-2; D perhaps matches TRBD1 (6 bases). CDR1 and CDR2 from the germline V gene are SGDLS and YYNGEE. This CDR3 has 12 amino acids. The V gene lost 4 bases and the J gene lost 14 bases, with 18 bases spanning the gap. CDR3 coding DNA: TGTGCCAGCAGCCCCGATCCAGGGGTACTTACCTTC. Its protein product is CASSPDPGVLTF.

This clone showed up just once. In DNA form, the CDR3 reads TGTGCCAGCAGCAGACAGGGAGGAACTGAAGCTTTCTTT. Amino acids: CASSRQGGTEAFF. V is TRBV4-2 and J is TRBJ1-1, with 7 bases lining up with TRBD1. Trimming cost V 5 bases and J 5 bases; bases outside gene matches: 5. CDR1 is LGHNA and CDR2 is YNFKEQ in the germline V gene. The CDR3 consists of 13 residues.

The chain joins TRBV4-3 to TRBJ1-2, with 8 bases aligning to TRBD1. Germline CDR1 reads LGHNA; CDR2 reads YSLEER. Losses at the gene ends were 5 bases for V and 4 bases for J; bases not matched to a gene: 6. The CDR3 sequence is 14 residues long. CDR3 in DNA: TGCGCCAGCAGCATGGACAGGGTCGGCTATGGCTACACCTTC. Its protein product is CASSMDRVGYGYTF.

This chain uses TRBV6-4 with TRBJ2-1; 12 bases map to TRBD2. V gave up 6 bases and J gave up 5 bases; unmatched junction bases: 5. The germline V gene encodes CDR1 MRHNA and CDR2 SNTAGT. CDR3 length: 15 residues. CDR3 residues: CASSPSGRADNEQFF. Here the CDR3 DNA reads TGTGCCAGCAGCCCTAGCGGGAGGGCCGACAATGAGCAGTTCTTC.

The CDR3: CASSQGDSGGSGNTIYF. CDR3 sequence (DNA): TGCGCCAGCAGCCAAGGGGACAGCGGGGGCTCTGGAAACACCATATATTTT. The chain links TRBV4-3 to TRBJ1-3; 7 bases fit TRBD1. The CDR3 sequence is 17 residues long. Germline V gives CDR1 LGHNA, CDR2 YSLEER. Trimming took 1 base from V and 0 from J; bases not matched to a gene: 6.

This chain joins TRBV5-5 and TRBJ1-4; D remains ambiguous. V dropped 4 bases and J dropped 0 bases, with 13 bases sitting between them. This CDR3 is 16 amino acids long. CDR1 is SGHKS and CDR2 is YYEKEE in the germline V gene (reference sequence). CDR3 sequence reads: CASSTRTESTNEKLFF. The CDR3 bases are TGTGCCAGCAGCACTCGGACTGAGTCAACTAATGAAAAACTGTTTTTT.

The chain links TRBV19 to TRBJ1-1; TRBD1 is a possible D gene (6 bases). V was pared by 9 bases and J by 4 bases, with 18 bases between. This CDR3 is 14 amino acids long. The germline V gene encodes CDR1 LNHDA and CDR2 SQIVND (reference sequence). CDR3 sequence reads: CASDSRGGITEAFF. In DNA form, the CDR3 reads TGTGCCAGCGACTCCAGGGGAGGGATCACTGAAGCTTTCTTT.

The chain has TRBV25-1 and TRBJ2-7; perhaps TRBD2 as D (7 bases). The CDR3 is 17 residues long. Germline V gene sequence: CDR1 MGHDK, CDR2 SYGVNS. The V end lost 5 bases, the J end lost 3 bases, and 23 bases lay between the germline ends. CDR3 in DNA: TGTGCCAGCAGTTCTCAGAGGGGGGGAAGGCACATCTACGAGCAGTACTTC. Amino acid sequence: CASSSQRGGRHIYEQYF.

The chain employs TRBV7-9 and TRBJ2-3; D is perhaps TRBD1 (5 bases). The V gene lost 0 bases and the J gene lost 1 base, with 5 bases spanning the gap. This CDR3 has 14 amino acids. From germline, CDR1 is SEHNR and CDR2 FQNEAQ (reference sequence). The CDR3 nucleotides read TGTGCCAGCAGCTTAGCAGGGGGCACAGATACGCAGTATTTT. Translated: CASSLAGGTDTQYF.

The chain recombines TRBV6-2 or TRBV6-3 with TRBJ1-1; D call uncertain. Germline CDR1 MNHEY, CDR2 SVGEGT. V was shortened by 2 bases and J by 0 bases, with 7 bases between the two germline ends. The length of the CDR3 is 14 residues. In DNA, the CDR3 is TGTGCCAGCAGTTACAACACCTTGAACACTGAAGCTTTCTTT. The encoded protein is CASSYNTLNTEAFF.

This sequence joins TRBV30 and TRBJ1-6; D gene ambiguous. CDR1 and CDR2 (germline): GTSNPN, SVGIG (reference sequence). The CDR3 consists of 14 residues. V lost 0 bases and J 7 bases, leaving 10 bases between the germline ends. The CDR3 sequence: CAWSVLLPNSPLHF. The CDR3 DNA is TGTGCCTGGAGTGTACTATTGCCCAATTCACCCCTCCACTTT.

The chain recombines TRBV28 with TRBJ1-5; 9 nucleotides align to TRBD1. The germline gives CDR1 MDHEN, CDR2 SYDVKM. J lost 2 bases, V lost 4 bases, and 9 bases had no gene match. The length of the CDR3 is 17 residues. CDR3 nucleotides: TGTGCCAGCAGTTCGGGACAGGGTAATCGCGGCAATCAGCCCCAGCATTTT. Translating gives CASSSGQGNRGNQPQHF. Together with reference TRBV28 and TRBJ1-5, the CDR3 gives the full variable domain: DVKVTQSSRYLVKRTGEKVFLECVQDMDHENMFWYRQDPGLGLRLIYFSYDVKMKEKGDIPEGYSVSREKKERFSLILESASTNQTSMYLCASSSGQGNRGNQPQHFGDGTRLSIL.

The rearrangement uses TRBV6-2 or TRBV6-3 and TRBJ1-5; no reliable D call. V was trimmed by 2 bases and J by 0 bases, leaving 11 bases between them. Germline V gives CDR1 MNHEY, CDR2 SVGEGT. The CDR3 has 16 residues. The CDR3 protein is CASSYVSGNSNQPQHF. The CDR3 bases are TGTGCCAGCAGTTACGTGTCGGGTAATAGCAATCAGCCCCAGCATTTT.

The chain carries TRBV27 and TRBJ2-7; 8 bases agree with TRBD2. V gave up 6 bases and J gave up 3 bases; unmatched junction bases: 7. This CDR3 has 14 residues. Germline CDR1 and CDR2: MNHEY and SMNVEV (reference sequence). The chain's CDR3 is CASRTTSAVYEQYF. The DNA for the CDR3 is TGTGCCAGCAGGACGACTAGCGCCGTCTACGAGCAGTACTTC.

The chain is built from TRBV10-3 and TRBJ1-5; 7 bases are a match to TRBD1. Germline values: CDR1 ENHRY, CDR2 SYGVKD. J gave up 5 bases and V 10 bases, and 8 bases lay outside the gene matches. The length of the CDR3 is 13 residues. CDR3 bases: TGTGCCACGCAACAAGGGGGCGATCAGCCCCAGCATTTT. The encoded protein is CATQQGGDQPQHF.

This sequence joins TRBV30 and TRBJ2-2; no definite D call. Germline assignment: CDR1 GTSNPN and CDR2 SVGIG (reference sequence). Trimming shortened V by 0 bases and J by 4 bases, and 6 bases separated the two germline ends. The CDR3 has 13 residues. The CDR3 DNA reads as TGTGCCTGGAGTGTACAGAGCACCGGGGAGCTGTTTTTT. This gives the protein CAWSVQSTGELFF.

V usage is TRBV7-6 and J usage is TRBJ2-7; 7 bases agree with TRBD2. The CDR3 is made up of 15 amino acids. Unmatched junction bases numbered 6, after V lost 1 base and J lost 3 bases. Germline lookup yields CDR1 SGHVS and CDR2 FNYEAQ. CDR3 loop: CASSLDRGGSYEQYF. The CDR3 DNA sequence: TGTGCCAGCAGCTTAGATCGGGGCGGGAGCTACGAGCAGTACTTC.

The chain joins TRBV5-1 to TRBJ2-5; D unresolved. Looked up from germline, CDR1 is SGHRS and CDR2 is YFSETQ. The CDR3 covers 14 residues. V gave up 2 bases and J gave up 2 bases, with 10 bases separating them. CDR3 region: CASSLPPEQETQYF. The CDR3, as DNA: TGCGCCAGCAGCTTACCCCCCGAGCAAGAGACCCAGTACTTC.

The V call is TRBV12-3 or TRBV12-4, the J call TRBJ2-7; TRBD2 might be the D (6 bases). The CDR3 loop spans 12 amino acids. V gave up 3 bases and J gave up 6 bases, with 9 bases separating them. This CDR3 is CASSLGSGEQYF. DNA for the CDR3: TGTGCCAGCAGTTTGGGTAGCGGCGAGCAGTACTTC.

In its sample, this clone was seen once. The CDR3 bases are TGTGCCAGCAGCGCGTGGTCCGGGGATACGCAGTATTTT. Protein sequence: CASSAWSGDTQYF. This rearrangement joins TRBV9 to TRBJ2-3; D remains ambiguous. Germline V gene lookup returns CDR1 SGDLS and CDR2 YYNGEE. There are 13 residues in the CDR3. V was clipped by 3 bases and J by 6 bases, with 11 bases between them.

This chain joins TRBV7-6 and TRBJ2-1, with D tentatively TRBD2 (7 bases). Trimming took off 0 bases at V and 2 bases at J, with 11 bases between the two ends. Germline-derived CDR1 and CDR2 are SGHVS and FNYEAQ. The CDR3 extends over 16 amino acids. The CDR3 sequence: CASSLAGGGPYNEQFF. As DNA, the CDR3 is TGTGCCAGCAGCTTAGCAGGGGGGGGCCCCTACAATGAGCAGTTCTTC. The complete variable domain, with remaining parts taken from reference TRBV7-6 and TRBJ2-1, reads GAGVSQSPRYKVTKRGQDVALRCDPISGHVSLYWYRQALGQGPEFLTYFNYEAQQDKSGLPNDRFSAERPEGSISTLTIQRTEQRDSAMYRCASSLAGGGPYNEQFFGPGTRLTVL.

This chain connects TRBV10-3 to TRBJ1-2; TRBD1 is a possible D gene (5 bases). This CDR3 has 16 residues. CDR1 is ENHRY and CDR2 is SYGVKD in the germline V gene. Trimming took off 0 bases at V and 7 bases at J, with 18 bases between the two ends. CDR3 sequence reads: CAISESKGRGGFGYTF. DNA of the CDR3: TGTGCCATCAGTGAGTCGAAGGGACGAGGAGGGTTTGGCTACACCTTC.

The chain has TRBV28 and TRBJ1-5, with 7 bases matching TRBD1. Germline lookup yields CDR1 MDHEN and CDR2 SYDVKM. The CDR3 sequence is 16 residues long. V trimming: 8 bases; J trimming: 3 bases; junction bases outside the gene matches: 13. The CDR3 nucleotides are TGTGCCAGCGGATGGGCAGGGGGGTCGGACAATCAGCCCCAGCATTTT. This sequence encodes CASGWAGGSDNQPQHF.

The chain has TRBV6-2 or TRBV6-3 and TRBJ2-2; 9 bases agree with TRBD1. Germline V gene data show CDR1 as MNHEY and CDR2 as SVGEGT. This CDR3 contains 14 residues. Germline trimming cut 5 bases from V and 6 bases from J; bases unmatched to any gene: 4. The CDR3 spells CASSDRGSAGELFF. The CDR3 bases are TGTGCCAGCAGTGACAGGGGGTCAGCCGGGGAGCTGTTTTTT.

The chain has TRBV2 and TRBJ1-5; the D gene is possibly TRBD1 (5 bases). V was pared by 4 bases and J by 3 bases, with 13 bases between. The CDR3 is 15 residues long. Germline CDR1 SNHLY, CDR2 FYNNEI. CDR3 DNA: TGTGCCAGCAGTGTAGGGGAGGGAACCAATCAGCCCCAGCATTTT. Residues: CASSVGEGTNQPQHF.

As to this clone: This may come from a read error, since a much larger clone is one base off. The same CDR3 can be traced to other DNA sequences in this sample. The chain employs TRBV12-3 or TRBV12-4 and TRBJ1-1, with D possibly matching TRBD1 (5 bases). There are 13 residues in the CDR3. With 2 bases removed from V and 1 base from J, the gap between germline ends came to 5 bases. The CDR3 reads CASSLQGNTEAFF. CDR3 nucleotide sequence: TGTGCCAGCAGTTTACAGGGGAACACTGAAGCTTTCTTT.